The clone carrying this T cell receptor beta chain showed up just once. Its antigen is undetermined. This specimen belongs to a study of somatic mutations in cytotoxic T cells in rheumatoid arthritis. Study context: Patient blood (30 ml EDTA) was drawn right after diagnosis, before any treatment.

Notes on the study in general: Unlike healthy controls, rheumatoid arthritis patients had CD8+ clonality that increased with age. Relative to age-matched healthy controls, rheumatoid arthritis patients did not differ significantly in CD8+ T-cell clonality.

Germline values: CDR1 MGHRA, CDR2 YSYEKL. The CDR3 has 19 residues. V dropped 0 bases and J dropped 0; count of bases not matched to a gene: 11. Data came from immunoSEQ multiplex PCR; TCRdb stores just in-frame clones and leaves some out. The table lists approximately 9,500 clones, about 85% of them singletons. Sequencing was performed on CD8+ T cells sorted from blood. This receptor was taken from an adult with rheumatoid arthritis. The chain is built from TRBV4-1 and TRBJ2-1; 7 bases are shared with TRBD2. The CDR3 DNA is TGCGCCAGCAGCCAAGATGAGACCCGCCCGGGGGGCTCCTACAATGAGCAGTTCTTC. Protein product: CASSQDETRPGGSYNEQFF.